Listed below are T cell receptor beta chains from one sample, sequenced in a study of T cells in Graves' hyperthyroidism and ophthalmopathy. TCRdb ran MiXCR on the multiplex PCR reads and lists one entry per CDR3 protein. The sample includes 600,000 to 650,000 distinct CDR3 sequences, less than 25% seen only once; the top ten take under 35%. The specimen was blood. Receptors were obtained from a man aged 25 to 40 with Graves' ophthalmopathy. Both conserved end residues are trimmed from each CDR3. D genes are given only for firm matches. Only part of the rows carry a size: once, few, many, or a class if the clone is expanded.

V gene: TRBV6-5
D gene: TRBD1
clone size: few
CDR3 protein: ASSLGQGRYGQY

V gene: TRBV20-1
D gene: -
clone size: many
CDR3 protein: SARAWEFYNEQF

V gene: TRBV19
D gene: -
clone size: -
CDR3 protein: ASSPLRTDIQETQY

V gene: TRBV30
D gene: -
clone size: -
CDR3 protein: AWSRRGETQY

V gene: TRBV6-5
D gene: -
clone size: many
CDR3 protein: ASSYSGTYEQY

V gene: TRBV7-8
D gene: -
clone size: few
CDR3 protein: ASSSPFGGNEQY

V gene: TRBV2
D gene: -
clone size: few
CDR3 protein: ASSSGYREKLF

V gene: TRBV12-3/TRBV12-4
D gene: -
clone size: many
CDR3 protein: ASSSGPLGQETQY

V gene: TRBV24-1
D gene: -
clone size: -
CDR3 protein: ATSVELEAF

V gene: TRBV20-1
D gene: -
clone size: many
CDR3 protein: SARDHGEGTEAF

V gene: TRBV6-1
D gene: TRBD1
clone size: -
CDR3 protein: ASRHGTGLNYGYT

V gene: TRBV28
D gene: -
clone size: -
CDR3 protein: VSTQFLTTGRRETQY

V gene: TRBV6-1
D gene: -
clone size: few
CDR3 protein: ASSLSDGPGMAF

V gene: TRBV19
D gene: -
clone size: -
CDR3 protein: ASTTGTDTQY

V gene: TRBV27
D gene: TRBD2
clone size: few
CDR3 protein: ASSLLAGGPGELF

V gene: TRBV6-1
D gene: TRBD2
clone size: few
CDR3 protein: ASSERSAGAYEQY

V gene: TRBV7-2
D gene: TRBD1
clone size: -
CDR3 protein: ASSSQGSGNQPQH

V gene: TRBV5-1
D gene: TRBD1
clone size: once
CDR3 protein: ASSEGYQGAQY

V gene: TRBV5-1
D gene: TRBD2
clone size: many
CDR3 protein: ASSLGLAGGSYNEQF

V gene: TRBV29-1
D gene: -
clone size: few
CDR3 protein: SVSKGLSNQPQH

V gene: TRBV5-1
D gene: TRBD1
clone size: many
CDR3 protein: ASSWTGDSYEQY

V gene: TRBV6-2/TRBV6-3
D gene: -
clone size: -
CDR3 protein: ASSPLSGVGPGELF

V gene: TRBV7-9
D gene: -
clone size: many
CDR3 protein: ASSLGDYGYT

V gene: TRBV5-1
D gene: -
clone size: -
CDR3 protein: ASSSDRSETQY

V gene: TRBV6-2/TRBV6-3
D gene: -
clone size: few
CDR3 protein: ASSYGGAYNEQF

V gene: TRBV12-3/TRBV12-4
D gene: TRBD1
clone size: few
CDR3 protein: ASSFGQGHNEQF